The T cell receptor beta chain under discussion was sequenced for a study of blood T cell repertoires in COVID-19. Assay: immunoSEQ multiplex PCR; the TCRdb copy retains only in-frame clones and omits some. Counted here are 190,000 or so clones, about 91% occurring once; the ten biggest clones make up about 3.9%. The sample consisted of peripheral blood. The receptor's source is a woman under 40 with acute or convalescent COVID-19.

In nucleotides, the CDR3 is TGTGCCAGCAGCTTATCGGGGGGCCGTAGAGCCAAAAACATTCAGTACTTC. Translation: CASSLSGGRRAKNIQYF. This rearrangement joins TRBV7-2 to TRBJ2-4, with a tentative D call TRBD2 (7 bases). Trimming took 2 bases from V and 0 from J, leaving 14 bases between them. The V gene's germline CDR1 is SGHTA and CDR2 FQGNSA. The CDR3 runs to 17 residues.